A single T cell receptor beta chain is shown here with its context. The sample originates from a study of cytomegalovirus exposure and HLA in healthy donors. Primers: 60 Vbeta forward and 13 Jbeta reverse. Some clones are missing from TCRdb's copy, which holds only in-frame ones; the method was immunoSEQ multiplex PCR. The sample gives about 170,000 clones, around 83% of which show up once; about 2% is in the top ten. This CDR3 region has 14 residues. CDR1 and CDR2 from the germline V gene are LGHNA and YNFKEQ. This chain links TRBV4-2 with TRBJ2-5, with D unresolved. The closer fit of TRBJ2-7 to the DNA end suggests the J call may be wrong. Sequenced: PBMCs. This receptor was identified in a man younger than 30 in good health and CMV-seropositive. Written as DNA, the CDR3 is TGTGCCAGCAGCCAAGATCTTAGCTCCTACGAGCAGTACTTC. As protein: CASSQDLSSYEQYF.